These 9 T cell receptor beta chains originate from one sample sequenced in a study of control samples from healthy donors and cancer patients. The method was immunoSEQ multiplex PCR; TCRdb's version includes in-frame clones alone and lacks a portion of them. The sample contains about 120,000 clones, over 75% of which appear only once. Sequenced input: blood. These receptors originate from a man aged 35-49 years in good health.

Comments on this clone: The junction departs from germline at one end; a sequencing error may be responsible. The chain has TRBV5-5 and TRBJ2-3; 15 bases are shared with TRBD2. The CDR3 consists of 14 residues. Looked up from germline, CDR1 is SGHKS and CDR2 is YYEKEE (reference sequence). The CDR3 here is CASSSGTSGGTTLF. The CDR3 DNA reads as TGTGCCAGCAGCTCCGGGACTAGCGGGGGGACCACCCTTTTT. Variable domain in full (rest from reference TRBV5-5 and TRBJ2-3): DAGVTQSPTHLIKTRGQQVTLRCSPISGHKSVSWYQQVLGQGPQFIFQYYEKEERGRGNFPDRFSARQFPNYSSELNVNALLLGDSALYLCASSSGTSGGTTLFGPGTRLTVL.

The chain joins TRBV13 to TRBJ2-1, with 14 bases matching TRBD2. The CDR3 consists of 17 residues. Germline V lookup: CDR1 PRHDT, CDR2 FYEKMQ (reference sequence). The V and J ends lost 5 bases and 6 bases, in that order; junction bases with no gene match: 9. CDR3: CASSRSTSGGAVNEQFF. The CDR3, as DNA: TGTGCCAGCAGCCGCTCGACTAGCGGGGGGGCCGTCAATGAGCAGTTCTTC.

V is TRBV4-1 and J is TRBJ1-2; D unclear. Trimming shortened V by 0 bases and J by 7 bases, and 12 bases separated the two germline ends. Germline V lookup: CDR1 MGHRA, CDR2 YSYEKL. The CDR3 sequence is 14 residues long. Here the CDR3 reads CASSQDRTGGGYTF. CDR3 in DNA: TGCGCCAGCAGCCAAGATCGGACCGGAGGTGGCTACACCTTC.

The V call is TRBV2, the J call TRBJ1-2; the D is unclear. Germline-derived CDR1 and CDR2 are SNHLY and FYNNEI. This CDR3 has 12 amino acids. Trimming took off 8 bases at V and 6 bases at J, with 13 bases between the two ends. Here the CDR3 reads CASLQRDNGYTF. CDR3 sequence (DNA): TGTGCCAGCCTGCAGAGGGATAATGGCTACACCTTC.

The gene calls are TRBV28 and TRBJ1-4; 7 nucleotides line up with TRBD1. CDR3 length: 15 residues. Trimming at V came to 3 bases and at J to 5 bases, leaving 6 bases not matched to a gene. Per the germline V gene, CDR1 is MDHEN and CDR2 is SYDVKM. The CDR3 DNA reads as TGTGCCAGCAGTTTCGGAGGGACAGAGAATGAAAAACTGTTTTTT. It translates to CASSFGGTENEKLFF.

The chain employs TRBV2 and TRBJ1-6; 8 bases map to TRBD1. Germline trimming cut 5 bases from V and 6 bases from J; bases unmatched to any gene: 3. There are 14 residues in the CDR3. The germline CDR1 and CDR2 sequences are SNHLY and FYNNEI. The CDR3 loop is CASSFDRGNSPLHF. CDR3 DNA: TGTGCCAGCAGTTTCGACAGGGGTAATTCACCCCTCCACTTT.

This rearrangement joins TRBV2 to TRBJ1-1; D unresolved. The germline V and J ends were trimmed by 3 bases and 6 bases, with 11 bases remaining between them. The germline V gene has CDR1 SNHLY and CDR2 FYNNEI. CDR3 length: 13 residues. The CDR3 DNA reads as TGTGCCAGCAGTGAGTATCTAGGCTCTGAAGCTTTCTTT. Amino acids: CASSEYLGSEAFF.

The chain employs TRBV12-3 or TRBV12-4 and TRBJ2-7; D is unclear. The germline V and J ends were trimmed by 3 bases and 3 bases, with 9 bases remaining between them. This CDR3 has 13 residues. This chain's CDR3 is CASSFGQYYEQYF. DNA for the CDR3: TGTGCCAGCAGTTTTGGGCAGTACTACGAGCAGTACTTC.

About this clone itself: Different DNA sequences within this sample yield the same CDR3. V gene TRBV5-1 combines with J gene TRBJ2-3; D is ambiguous. Germline V lookup: CDR1 SGHRS, CDR2 YFSETQ. The V end was cut by 4 bases, the J end by 2 bases, with 11 bases between. The CDR3 has 14 residues. CDR3 sequence (DNA): TGCGCCAGCAGCCCTTGGACGGTCACAGATACGCAGTATTTT. Residues: CASSPWTVTDTQYF.